The sequence of this T cell receptor beta chain was determined in a study of cytomegalovirus exposure and HLA in healthy donors. Study-level points and caveats: Altogether, some 170 TCR beta chains were recorded as cytomegalovirus-associated. It is likely that the observed cluster of highly shared sequence variants was a sequencing artifact.

A word on this clone: Its antigen is not known.

A multiplex PCR was run with 60 Vbeta primers and 13 Jbeta primers. Sequencing was performed with immunoSEQ multiplex PCR; in TCRdb, only in-frame clones are kept and a portion is missing. In the table there are about 170,000 clones, roughly 81% of which are singletons. This receptor was taken from a girl aged 10 to 17 in good health and CMV-seropositive. The specimen sequenced was PBMCs.

CDR3 in amino acids: CASSRLVLANEKLFF. In DNA form, the CDR3 reads TGTGCCAGCAGTCGACTTGTATTGGCGAATGAAAAACTGTTTTTT. The chain uses TRBV6-6 and TRBJ1-4; D unclear. Germline-derived CDR1 and CDR2 are MNHNY and SVGAGI (reference sequence). The CDR3 extends over 15 amino acids. V lost 5 bases to trimming and J lost 5 bases, with 15 bases between them.